The 18 T cell receptor beta chains reported below all come from one sample, sequenced in a study of T-cell memory formation after mild COVID-19. Via MiXCR, TCRdb re-called the 5' RACE reads, giving one row per CDR3 protein. The repertoire includes about 360,000 distinct CDR3 sequences, approximately 15% of them detected once, and around a fifth sits in the top ten. The specimen sequenced was PBMCs or a T cell subset sorted from them (not recorded which). The receptors stem from a man younger than 35 who had mild COVID-19 (a few samples of this study predate the infection). Cell type and time point are not known.

The chain has TRBV18 and TRBJ1-2; TRBD1 matches at 7 bases. V lost 3 bases and J lost 4; bases outside the gene matches: 5. CDR1 is KGHSH, CDR2 LQKENI, per germline. This CDR3 spans 14 amino acids. The CDR3 DNA sequence: TGTGCCAGCTCACCTGAGGGGGCGCGCTATGGCTACACCTTC. This codes for CASSPEGARYGYTF.

This clonotype turned up a few times. DNA of the CDR3: TGTGCCAGCAGCGCCAAGATACAGGGGGATCTCGGTGAGCAGTTCTTC. Translation: CASSAKIQGDLGEQFF. The chain is built from TRBV9 and TRBJ2-1, with 8 nucleotides matching TRBD1. CDR3 length: 16 amino acids. Germline CDR1 and CDR2: SGDLS and YYNGEE. The J segment lost 9 bases and the V segment lost 3 bases, leaving 14 bases of the junction unmatched.

This clonotype was detected many times. DNA for the CDR3: TGTGCCAGCAGCCTGACACGAATCACCTCGCACCCTTGGGGCTACACCTTC. Its translation: CASSLTRITSHPWGYTF. The chain joins TRBV2 to TRBJ1-2; D gene uncertain. This CDR3 has 17 amino acids. V shed 6 bases and J shed 8 bases, with 28 bases lying between them. The germline CDR1 and CDR2 sequences are SNHLY and FYNNEI.

In its sample, this clonotype was seen a few times. The V call is TRBV7-9, the J call TRBJ1-2, with D hard to call. The germline V gene encodes CDR1 SEHNR and CDR2 FQNEAQ (reference sequence). V was pared by 2 bases and J by 3 bases, with 19 bases between. The CDR3 is made up of 17 amino acids. CDR3 protein: CASSLLPYYNTDYGYTF. The CDR3 DNA follows: TGTGCCAGCAGCTTACTTCCATACTATAATACGGACTATGGCTACACCTTC.

In this sample, this clonotype turned up a few times. The V call is TRBV5-1, the J call TRBJ1-1; 11 positions match TRBD1. The germline CDR1 and CDR2 sequences are SGHRS and YFSETQ. V gave up 3 bases and J gave up 3 bases; unmatched junction bases: 7. The CDR3 totals 16 residues. Here the CDR3 DNA reads TGCGCCAGCAGCTCAGGACAGGGGGCCGTGTACACTGAAGCTTTCTTT. Translating gives CASSSGQGAVYTEAFF.

This clonotype was detected a few times. The CDR3 loop reads CTSRRLDSSYNEQFF. In DNA form, the CDR3 reads TGCACCAGCAGGCGTCTAGATAGCTCCTACAATGAGCAGTTCTTC. The V call is TRBV1, the J call TRBJ2-1. TRBV1 is classified as a pseudogene. This CDR3 is 15 amino acids long.

This rearrangement joins TRBV11-2 to TRBJ1-6; the D is unclear. Trimming took off 1 base at V and 9 bases at J, with 10 bases between the two ends. Looked up from germline, CDR1 is SGHAT and CDR2 is FQNNGV. This CDR3 is 14 amino acids long. The CDR3 protein is CASSLGYSGSPLHF. CDR3 nucleotide sequence: TGTGCCAGCAGCTTAGGGTACAGTGGTTCACCCCTCCACTTT. Drawing the rest from reference TRBV11-2 and TRBJ1-6, the complete variable domain is EAGVAQSPRYKIIEKRQSVAFWCNPISGHATLYWYQQILGQGPKLLIQFQNNGVVDDSQLPKDRFSAERLKGVDSTLKIQPAKLEDSAVYLCASSLGYSGSPLHFGNGTRLTVT.

V and J are TRBV4-1 and TRBJ2-5; TRBD1 is a possible D gene (7 bases). The CDR3 extends over 17 amino acids. The germline CDR1 and CDR2 sequences are MGHRA and YSYEKL. V was shortened by 2 bases and J by 5 bases, with 21 bases between the two germline ends. For the CDR3, the DNA is TGCGCCAGCAGCCAAAAAAGGTGGGGGGCGACAGGGGAGACCCAGTACTTC. Protein sequence: CASSQKRWGATGETQYF.

The chain couples TRBV20-1 to TRBJ2-7; D is possibly TRBD2 (6 bases). V dropped 3 bases and J dropped 0 bases, with 12 bases sitting between them. CDR1 is DFQATT and CDR2 is SNEGSKA in the germline V gene (reference sequence). This CDR3 is built from 14 residues. The CDR3 region is CSASQRANSYEQYF. CDR3 coding DNA: TGCAGTGCTAGTCAGCGGGCGAACTCCTACGAGCAGTACTTC.

The chain recombines TRBV20-1 with TRBJ2-3; D ambiguous. Germline CDR1 and CDR2: DFQATT and SNEGSKA (reference sequence). V lost 0 bases to trimming and J lost 0 bases, with 10 bases between them. This CDR3 has 15 residues. CDR3: CSARDRMSSTDTQYF. The DNA of the CDR3 is TGCAGTGCTAGAGATCGGATGAGTAGCACAGATACGCAGTATTTT.

This clonotype was recorded a few times. The chain recombines TRBV19 with TRBJ2-2; D gene ambiguous. This CDR3 is 10 amino acids long. The germline V and J ends were trimmed by 8 bases and 6 bases, with 4 bases remaining between them. The germline V gene encodes CDR1 LNHDA and CDR2 SQIVND (reference sequence). This chain's CDR3 is CASQAGELFF. CDR3 in DNA: TGTGCCAGTCAGGCCGGGGAGCTGTTTTTT.

Many counts were recorded for this clonotype. Here the CDR3 reads CASTPGQATDTQYF. The CDR3 region has the DNA TGTGCCAGCACACCGGGACAGGCAACAGATACGCAGTATTTT. V gene TRBV12-3 or TRBV12-4 combines with J gene TRBJ2-3, with 8 bases lining up with TRBD1. With V trimmed by 7 bases and J by 3 bases, 6 bases remained unmatched. The CDR3 loop spans 14 amino acids.

The J gene is TRBJ1-3, the V gene TRBV7-9; D gene unclear. V was clipped by 5 bases and J by 2 bases, with 10 bases between them. Germline CDR1 reads SEHNR; CDR2 reads FQNEAQ (reference sequence). CDR3 size: 14 residues. This CDR3 reads CASSPRRTGNTIYF. The CDR3 DNA sequence: TGTGCCAGCAGCCCCCGCAGAACTGGAAACACCATATATTTT.

This chain joins TRBV21-1 and TRBJ2-2; the listed D gene, TRBD1, was not tested against the DNA. TRBV21-1 is a pseudogene. CDR3 length: 15 amino acids. As DNA, the CDR3 is TGTGCCAGCCCCAATACGGGGGCCCCACGAGGGGAGCTGTTTTTT. Amino acids: CASPNTGAPRGELFF.

V gene TRBV12-3 or TRBV12-4 combines with J gene TRBJ1-2; D is unresolved. The V end lost 4 bases, the J end lost 7 bases, and 7 bases lay between the germline ends. CDR3 length equals 11 residues. The CDR3 protein is CASSSQVGYTF. CDR3 DNA: TGTGCCAGCAGTTCGCAGGTTGGCTACACCTTC.

This clonotype was found a few times. The chain combines TRBV11-2 with TRBJ2-2; D is undetermined. CDR1 SGHAT and CDR2 FQNNGV come from the germline V gene. The CDR3 length is 12 residues. Trimming pared 3 bases from V and 6 bases from J, leaving 5 bases between. DNA for the CDR3: TGTGCCAGCAGCTTTCAGTCCGGGGAGCTGTTTTTT. Protein product: CASSFQSGELFF.

The sample holds a few counts of this clonotype. This rearrangement joins TRBV20-1 to TRBJ2-2, with 10 bases identical to TRBD2. V shed 7 bases, J shed 7 bases, and the junction held 9 bases outside the gene matches. This CDR3 contains 14 residues. Germline V gene data show CDR1 as DFQATT and CDR2 as SNEGSKA (reference sequence). The CDR3 protein is CSVGAGGRVGELFF. The CDR3 DNA sequence: TGCAGTGTGGGAGCGGGGGGGCGCGTCGGGGAGCTGTTTTTT.

This clonotype was observed at least ten times. This chain joins TRBV5-1 and TRBJ1-1; tentative D call: TRBD1 (6 bases). The germline V gene encodes CDR1 SGHRS and CDR2 YFSETQ. V lost 4 bases and J 3 bases, leaving 13 bases between the germline ends. The CDR3 consists of 14 residues. The CDR3 region is CASSTRGSDTEAFF. The CDR3, as DNA: TGCGCCAGCAGCACCAGGGGCTCGGACACTGAAGCTTTCTTT.